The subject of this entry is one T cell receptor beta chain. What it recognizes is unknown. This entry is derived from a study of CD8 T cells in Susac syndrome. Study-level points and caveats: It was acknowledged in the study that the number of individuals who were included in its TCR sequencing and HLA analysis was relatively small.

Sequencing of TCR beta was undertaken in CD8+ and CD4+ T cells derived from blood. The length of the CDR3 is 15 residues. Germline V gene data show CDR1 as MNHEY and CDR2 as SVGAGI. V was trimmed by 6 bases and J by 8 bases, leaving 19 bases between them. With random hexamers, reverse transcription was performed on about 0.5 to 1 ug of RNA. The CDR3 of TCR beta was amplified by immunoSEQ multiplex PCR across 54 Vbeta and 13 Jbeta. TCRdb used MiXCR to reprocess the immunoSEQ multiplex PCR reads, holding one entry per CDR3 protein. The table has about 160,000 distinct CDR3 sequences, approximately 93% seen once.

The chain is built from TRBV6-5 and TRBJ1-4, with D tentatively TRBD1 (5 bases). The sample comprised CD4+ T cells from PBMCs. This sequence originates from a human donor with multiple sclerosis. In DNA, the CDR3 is TGTGCCAGCAGCTCCAATTCTGGGGACCGGGAAAAACTGTTTTTT. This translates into CASSSNSGDREKLFF.